This paragraph covers one TCR beta chain sequence. Its antigen is unidentified. This sample was included in a study of early T cells in non-severe SARS-CoV-2 infection. Whole-study findings and limits: Private and CD4 specificities were missed by VDJdb matching, skewed to anti-spike CD8.

The CDR3 runs to 14 residues. After removal of 2 bases from V and 9 bases from J, the junction contained 5 bases not matched to a gene. Germline V lookup: CDR1 SGHRS, CDR2 YFSETQ. The TCR library protocol was used to attach unique molecular identifiers. These identifiers were attached to individual cDNA molecules. TCRdb itself ran the 5' RACE reads through MiXCR, one entry per CDR3 protein. The data hold some 30,000 distinct CDR3 sequences, with about 2.7% observed a single time. The sample consisted of whole blood. This chain uses TRBV5-1 with TRBJ1-6; 7 bases are shared with TRBD1. The sequence was collected from an adult who was a healthcare worker with PCR-confirmed SARS-CoV-2 infection or an uninfected control (not recorded which). CDR3 sequence reads: CASSFDREVSPLHF. CDR3 in DNA: TGCGCCAGCAGCTTCGACAGGGAGGTTTCACCCCTCCACTTT.